The source of this T cell receptor beta chain is a study of cytomegalovirus exposure and HLA in healthy donors. Study outcomes and limitations: The study labeled 164 TCR beta chains cytomegalovirus-associated. Because they were indistinguishable, some V segments, including TRBV6-2 and TRBV6-3, were excluded. In all likelihood, a cluster of highly shared sequence variants was a sequencing artifact.

This cohort consisted of healthy bone marrow donors. CDR1 is LNHNV and CDR2 is YYDKDF in the germline V gene (reference sequence). The V gene lost 1 base and the J gene lost 3 bases, with 23 bases spanning the gap. The CDR3 is 19 residues long. Concerning this clone itself: Its antigen is unidentified.

The PCR used 60 Vbeta and 13 Jbeta primers. TCRdb's copy holds only in-frame clones and misses some; the assay was immunoSEQ multiplex PCR. Altogether approximately 160,000 clones are present, around 80% being singletons, with the ten largest covering about 7%. The TCR was taken from a man aged 25 to 40 in good health and CMV-seropositive. The gene calls are TRBV15 and TRBJ2-3; D might be TRBD2 (5 bases). The sequencing sample was made of PBMCs. CDR3 sequence (DNA): TGTGCCACCAGCAGAGTCCCACCGAGAAGCGGTCGGGGTACAGATACGCAGTATTTT. Residues: CATSRVPPRSGRGTDTQYF.